Here is one TCR beta chain with its context. This clonotype was detected only a few times. Its antigen remains unidentified. No base qualities exist here, and no much larger clone lies one base off it. Ficoll-Paque density gradient centrifugation was used to isolate PBMCs. The germline V gene supplies CDR1 SGHRS and CDR2 YFSETQ. V and J are truncated by 4 bases and 15 bases respectively, leaving an intervening sequence of 20 bases. Counted from cysteine to phenylalanine, this CDR3 has 13 amino acids. Only the CDR3 part of the read is kept: 39 bases, read in frame from the first base. This sample is drawn from a study of T-cell memory formation after mild COVID-19 (dated by TCRdb to the early 2020s). The study in broad terms: TCR sequence clusters from the two donors were largely donor specific. Two young, previously healthy adult volunteers made up the cohort, one male and one female. Longitudinal TCRalpha and TCRbeta repertoire sequencing tracked T-cell clones expanding and contracting after mild COVID-19 in two donors.

Points the paper makes about the study in general: Some responding clones were detected in pre-infection memory, which suggested that pre-existing cross-reactive memory T cells had joined the SARS-CoV-2 response. Clones that contracted from day 15 to 85 showed balanced CD4/CD8 phenotypes, whereas a second wave of clones that expanded from day 15 to 37 leaned towards CD4+. SARS-CoV-2 specificity was not confirmed for the second-wave clones peaking on day 37. The study covered only a couple of mild cases, and larger cohorts including severe cases with pre-infection samples were considered necessary. Contracting CD4+ clones appeared mostly in the CM and EM memory subsets, whereas CD8+ clones were enriched in EMRA.

The instrument given in TCRdb is Illumina NovaSeq 6000. Using 5'RACE with constant-segment primers, TCRalpha and TCRbeta cDNA libraries were constructed, with sample barcodes and unique molecular identifiers added in the process. Trizol reagent was used to extract RNA from every sample. Libraries were amplified in two PCR steps, with a second sample barcode and Illumina TruSeq adapters added in the second step. Sequencing of libraries was performed on an Illumina NovaSeq with 2 x 150 bp paired-end reads. The authors processed their data as follows. Reads were demultiplexed and collapsed into UMI-guided consensus sequences with migec v1.2.7. Using mixcr v2.1.11, the UMI consensuses were aligned to TRA and TRB V and J templates and assembled into clonotypes. Expanded or contracted clonotypes were those called significant by both edgeR and NoisET, with noise models trained on biological replicates. For edgeR calls, the cutoffs were a false discovery rate-adjusted p below 0.01 and a log2 fold-change threshold of 1. PCA with hierarchical clustering of max-normalized trajectories of the 1000 most abundant clonotypes was used as exploratory dynamics analysis. Separately sequenced CD4+ and CD8+ repertoires were used to assign a CD4 or CD8 phenotype to each responding clone. TCRdb ran its own pipeline on the public reads, namely fastp trimming at Q25 and MiXCR clone calling, and kept in-frame beta chains. Entries that share a CDR3 protein sequence are merged under the most common genes and DNA. TCRdb's processing, not the authors' own work, is the source of the V and J calls. This sample comprises fewer than 650,000 distinct CDR3 sequences, approximately 15% of them detected only once. The leading ten clones occupy about 8.1% of the sample.

Input material: PBMCs or a T cell subset sorted from them (not recorded which). Recombination linked TRBV5-1 to TRBJ2-4; a tentative D call is TRBD2 (6 bases match). The TCR was taken from an adult woman who had mild COVID-19 (a few samples of this study predate the infection). The sample titles of this study are shuffled in the database, so cell type and time point are left out; the donor was told from shared clones. The encoded CDR3 is CASSAEGPRTPYF. The DNA reads TGCGCCAGCAGCGCGGAGGGACCTAGGACCCCGTACTTC.